The clone carrying this T cell receptor beta chain was counted a single time. The sort gate was single viable CD3+CD4+CD8-CD45RO+ cells for memory CD4+ T cells. After thawing, CD4+ T cells were positively selected. The CDR3 length is 14 residues. Trimming took 3 bases from V and 0 from J, leaving 7 bases between them. Looked up from germline, CDR1 is SGHVS and CDR2 is FNYEAQ. Sequencing used immunoSEQ multiplex PCR; TCRdb keeps in-frame clones, though not all of them. Among fewer than 75,000 clones, 70% to 80% were seen once, and the ten largest hold about 0.86%. The data were taken from a study of memory CD4+ T cells and cytomegalovirus serostatus. About the study: Donors were healthy Belgian adults, several CMV seropositive and 20 to 30 seronegative.

The sequence was collected from an adult in good health and CMV-seronegative. The chain is built from TRBV7-6 and TRBJ2-3; D not certain. Sequences were obtained from memory CD4+ T cells from blood. The DNA for the CDR3 is TGTGCCAGCAGCTTGGTATCTAGCACAGATACGCAGTATTTT. Residues: CASSLVSSTDTQYF.